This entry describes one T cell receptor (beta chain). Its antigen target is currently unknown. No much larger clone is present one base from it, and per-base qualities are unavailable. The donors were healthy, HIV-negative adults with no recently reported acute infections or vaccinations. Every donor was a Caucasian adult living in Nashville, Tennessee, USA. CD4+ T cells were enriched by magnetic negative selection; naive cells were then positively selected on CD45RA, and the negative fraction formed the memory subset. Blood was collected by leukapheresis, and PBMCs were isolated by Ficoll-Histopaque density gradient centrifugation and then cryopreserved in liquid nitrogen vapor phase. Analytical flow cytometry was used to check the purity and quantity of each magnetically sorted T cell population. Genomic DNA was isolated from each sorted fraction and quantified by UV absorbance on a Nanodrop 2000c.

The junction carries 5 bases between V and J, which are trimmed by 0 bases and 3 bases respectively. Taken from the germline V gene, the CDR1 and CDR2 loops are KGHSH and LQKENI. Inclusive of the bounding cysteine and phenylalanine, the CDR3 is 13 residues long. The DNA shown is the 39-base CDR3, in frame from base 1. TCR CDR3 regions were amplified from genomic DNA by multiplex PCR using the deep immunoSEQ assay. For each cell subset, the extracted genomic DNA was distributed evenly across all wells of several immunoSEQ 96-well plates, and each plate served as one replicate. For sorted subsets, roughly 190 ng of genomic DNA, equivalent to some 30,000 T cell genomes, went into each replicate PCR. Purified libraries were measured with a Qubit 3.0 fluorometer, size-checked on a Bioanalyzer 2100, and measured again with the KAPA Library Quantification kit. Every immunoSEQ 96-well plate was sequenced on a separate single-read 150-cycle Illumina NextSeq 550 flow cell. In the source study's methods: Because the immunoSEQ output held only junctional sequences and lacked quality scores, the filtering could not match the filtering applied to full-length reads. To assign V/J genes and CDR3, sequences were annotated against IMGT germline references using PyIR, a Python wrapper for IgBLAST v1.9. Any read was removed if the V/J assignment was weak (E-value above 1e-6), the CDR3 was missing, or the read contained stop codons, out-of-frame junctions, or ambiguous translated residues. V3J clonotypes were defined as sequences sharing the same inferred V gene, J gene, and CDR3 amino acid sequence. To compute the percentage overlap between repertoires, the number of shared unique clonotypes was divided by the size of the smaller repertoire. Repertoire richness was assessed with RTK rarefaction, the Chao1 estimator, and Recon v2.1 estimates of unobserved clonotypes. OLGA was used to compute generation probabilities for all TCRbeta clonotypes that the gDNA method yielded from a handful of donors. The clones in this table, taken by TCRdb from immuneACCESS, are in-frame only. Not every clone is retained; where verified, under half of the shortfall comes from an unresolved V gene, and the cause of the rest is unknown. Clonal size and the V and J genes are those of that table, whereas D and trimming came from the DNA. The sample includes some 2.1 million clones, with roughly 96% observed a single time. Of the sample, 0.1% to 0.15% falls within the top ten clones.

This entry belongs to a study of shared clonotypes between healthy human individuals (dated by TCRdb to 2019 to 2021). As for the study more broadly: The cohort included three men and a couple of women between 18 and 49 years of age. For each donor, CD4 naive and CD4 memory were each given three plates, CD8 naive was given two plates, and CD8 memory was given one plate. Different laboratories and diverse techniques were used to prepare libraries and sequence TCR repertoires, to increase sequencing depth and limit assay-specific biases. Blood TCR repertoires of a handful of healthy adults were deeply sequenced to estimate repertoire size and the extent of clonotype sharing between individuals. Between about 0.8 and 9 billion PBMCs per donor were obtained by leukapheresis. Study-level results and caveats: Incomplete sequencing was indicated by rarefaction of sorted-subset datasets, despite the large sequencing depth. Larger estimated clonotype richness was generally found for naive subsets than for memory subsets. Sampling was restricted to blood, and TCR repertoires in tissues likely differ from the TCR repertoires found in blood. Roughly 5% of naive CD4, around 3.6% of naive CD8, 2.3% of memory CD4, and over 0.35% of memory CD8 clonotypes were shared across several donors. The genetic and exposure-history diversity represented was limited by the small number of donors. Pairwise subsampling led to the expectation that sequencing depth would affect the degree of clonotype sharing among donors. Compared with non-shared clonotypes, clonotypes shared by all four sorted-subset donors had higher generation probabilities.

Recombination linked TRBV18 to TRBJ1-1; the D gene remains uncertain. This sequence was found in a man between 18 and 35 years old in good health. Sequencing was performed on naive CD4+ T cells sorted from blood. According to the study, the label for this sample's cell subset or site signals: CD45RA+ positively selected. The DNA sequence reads TGTGCCAGCTCACCACCCTTCGACACTGAAGCTTTCTTT. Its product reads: CASSPPFDTEAFF.